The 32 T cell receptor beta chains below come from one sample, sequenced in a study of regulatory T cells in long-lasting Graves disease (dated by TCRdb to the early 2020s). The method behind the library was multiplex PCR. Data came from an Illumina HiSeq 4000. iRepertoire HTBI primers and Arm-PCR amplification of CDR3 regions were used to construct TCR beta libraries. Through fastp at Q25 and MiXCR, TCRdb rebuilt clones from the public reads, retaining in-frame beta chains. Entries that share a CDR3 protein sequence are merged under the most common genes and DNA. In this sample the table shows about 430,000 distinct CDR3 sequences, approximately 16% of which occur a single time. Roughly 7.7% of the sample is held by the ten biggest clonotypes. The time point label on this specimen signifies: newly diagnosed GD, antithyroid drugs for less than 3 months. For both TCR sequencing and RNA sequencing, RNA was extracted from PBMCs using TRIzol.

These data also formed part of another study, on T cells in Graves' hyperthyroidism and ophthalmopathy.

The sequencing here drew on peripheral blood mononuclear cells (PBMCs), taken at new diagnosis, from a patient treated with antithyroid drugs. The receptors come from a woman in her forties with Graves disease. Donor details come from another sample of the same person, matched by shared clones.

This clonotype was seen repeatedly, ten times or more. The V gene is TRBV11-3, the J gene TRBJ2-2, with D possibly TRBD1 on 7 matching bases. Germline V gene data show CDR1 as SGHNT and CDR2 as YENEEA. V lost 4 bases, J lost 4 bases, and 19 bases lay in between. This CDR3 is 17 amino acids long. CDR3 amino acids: CASSSQEGATITGELFF. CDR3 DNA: TGTGCCAGCAGCTCGCAGGAGGGGGCTACGATCACCGGGGAGCTGTTTTTT.

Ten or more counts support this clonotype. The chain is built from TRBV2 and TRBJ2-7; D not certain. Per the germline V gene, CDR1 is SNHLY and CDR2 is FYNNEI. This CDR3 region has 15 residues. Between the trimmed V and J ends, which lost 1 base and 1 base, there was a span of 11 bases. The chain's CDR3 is CASSEGGILSYEQYF. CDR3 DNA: TGTGCCAGCAGTGAAGGTGGGATATTGTCCTACGAGCAGTACTTC.

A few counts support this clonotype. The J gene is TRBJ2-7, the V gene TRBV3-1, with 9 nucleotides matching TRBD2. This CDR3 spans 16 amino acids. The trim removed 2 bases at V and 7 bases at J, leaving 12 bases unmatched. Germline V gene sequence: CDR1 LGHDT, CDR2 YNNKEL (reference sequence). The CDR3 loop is CASSQRSGTSSREQYF. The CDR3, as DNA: TGTGCCAGCAGCCAACGATCCGGGACTAGCTCTCGTGAGCAGTACTTC.

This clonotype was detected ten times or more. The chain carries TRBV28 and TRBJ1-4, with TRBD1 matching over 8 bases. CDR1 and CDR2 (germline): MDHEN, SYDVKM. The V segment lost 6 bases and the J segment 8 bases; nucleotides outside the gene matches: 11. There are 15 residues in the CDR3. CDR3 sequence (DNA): TGTGCCAGCAGCGAACGCGACAGGGGTAGGGAAAAACTGTTTTTT. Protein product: CASSERDRGREKLFF.

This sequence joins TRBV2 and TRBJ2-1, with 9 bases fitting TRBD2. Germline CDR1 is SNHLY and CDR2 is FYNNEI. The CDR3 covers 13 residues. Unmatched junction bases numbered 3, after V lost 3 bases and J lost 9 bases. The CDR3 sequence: CASSELREGEQFF. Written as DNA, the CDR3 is TGTGCCAGCAGTGAGCTGCGGGAGGGTGAGCAGTTCTTC.

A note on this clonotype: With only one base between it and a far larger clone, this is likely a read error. Written as DNA, the CDR3 is TGTGCCAGCAGCCACCGGGGCAGAGAAGAGACCCAGTACTTC. Translating it yields CASSHRGREETQYF. The chain couples TRBV12-3 or TRBV12-4 to TRBJ2-1, with D perhaps matching TRBD1 or TRBD2 (5 bases each). The J call may not be correct, given that the DNA end is closer to TRBJ2-5. The CDR3 has 14 residues.

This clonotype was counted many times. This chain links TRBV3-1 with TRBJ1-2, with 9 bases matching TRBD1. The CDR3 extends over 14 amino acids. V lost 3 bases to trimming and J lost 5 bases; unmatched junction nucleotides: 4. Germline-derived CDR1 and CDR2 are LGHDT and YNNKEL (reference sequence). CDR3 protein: CASSHRDRGYGYTF. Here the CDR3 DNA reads TGTGCCAGCAGCCACAGAGACAGGGGGTATGGCTACACCTTC.

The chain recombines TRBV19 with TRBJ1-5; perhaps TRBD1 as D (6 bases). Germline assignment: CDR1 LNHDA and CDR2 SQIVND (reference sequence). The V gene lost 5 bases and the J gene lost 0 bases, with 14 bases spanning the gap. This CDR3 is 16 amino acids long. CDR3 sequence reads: CASSGGLGYSNQPQHF. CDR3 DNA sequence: TGTGCCAGTAGTGGGGGCCTGGGATATAGCAATCAGCCCCAGCATTTT.

CDR3 residues: CASSIVAATDTQYF. For the CDR3, the DNA is TGTGCCAGTAGTATCGTAGCGGCCACAGATACGCAGTATTTT. The chain links TRBV19 to TRBJ2-3, with D possibly TRBD2 on 6 matching bases. V was cut by 3 bases and J by 2 bases, with 9 bases left in between. Germline V gene sequence: CDR1 LNHDA, CDR2 SQIVND (reference sequence). This CDR3 region has 14 residues.

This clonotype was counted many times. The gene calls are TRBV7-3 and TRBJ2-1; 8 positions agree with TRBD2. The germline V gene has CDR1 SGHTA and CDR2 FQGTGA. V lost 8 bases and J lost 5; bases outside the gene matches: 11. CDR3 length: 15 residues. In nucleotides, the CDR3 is TGTGCCAGCCATACGAGCGGGGGATCCCACAATGAGCAGTTCTTC. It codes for CASHTSGGSHNEQFF.

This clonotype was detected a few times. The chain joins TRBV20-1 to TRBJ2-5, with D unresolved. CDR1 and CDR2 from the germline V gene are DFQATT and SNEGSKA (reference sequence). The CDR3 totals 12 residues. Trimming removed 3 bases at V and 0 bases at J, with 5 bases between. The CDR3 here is CSASRNQETQYF. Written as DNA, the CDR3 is TGCAGTGCTAGCCGCAACCAAGAGACCCAGTACTTC.

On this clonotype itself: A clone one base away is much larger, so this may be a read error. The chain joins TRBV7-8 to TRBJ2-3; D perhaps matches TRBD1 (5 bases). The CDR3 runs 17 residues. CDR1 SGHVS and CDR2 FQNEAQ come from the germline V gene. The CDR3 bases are TGTGTCAGCAGCTTAGGTGTCGGGCAGGGAATTTGGGATACGCAGTATTTT. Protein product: CVSSLGVGQGIWDTQYF.

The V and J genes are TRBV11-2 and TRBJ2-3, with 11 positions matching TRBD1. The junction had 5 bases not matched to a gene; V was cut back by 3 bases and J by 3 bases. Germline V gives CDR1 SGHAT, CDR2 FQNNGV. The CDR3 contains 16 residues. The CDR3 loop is CASSFRTGGWTDTQYF. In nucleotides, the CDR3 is TGTGCCAGCAGCTTTCGGACAGGGGGCTGGACAGATACGCAGTATTTT. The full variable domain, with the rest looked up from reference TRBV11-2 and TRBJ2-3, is EAGVAQSPRYKIIEKRQSVAFWCNPISGHATLYWYQQILGQGPKLLIQFQNNGVVDDSQLPKDRFSAERLKGVDSTLKIQPAKLEDSAVYLCASSFRTGGWTDTQYFGPGTRLTVL.

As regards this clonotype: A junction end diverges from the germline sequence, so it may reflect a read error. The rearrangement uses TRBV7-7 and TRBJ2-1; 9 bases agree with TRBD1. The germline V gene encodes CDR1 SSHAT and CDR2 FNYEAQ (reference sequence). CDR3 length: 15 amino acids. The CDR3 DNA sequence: TGTGCTAGCAACCCCCGGGACAGGGACTTTCTTGAGCAGTTCTTC. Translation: CASNPRDRDFLEQFF.

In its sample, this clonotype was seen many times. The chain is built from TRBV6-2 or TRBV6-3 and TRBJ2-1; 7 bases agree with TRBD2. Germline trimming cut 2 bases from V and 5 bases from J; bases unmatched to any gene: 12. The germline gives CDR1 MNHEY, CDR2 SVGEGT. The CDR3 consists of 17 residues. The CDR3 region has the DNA TGTGCCAGCAGTTACGGCCTAGCGAGCGGGATCGACAATGAGCAGTTCTTC. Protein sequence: CASSYGLASGIDNEQFF.

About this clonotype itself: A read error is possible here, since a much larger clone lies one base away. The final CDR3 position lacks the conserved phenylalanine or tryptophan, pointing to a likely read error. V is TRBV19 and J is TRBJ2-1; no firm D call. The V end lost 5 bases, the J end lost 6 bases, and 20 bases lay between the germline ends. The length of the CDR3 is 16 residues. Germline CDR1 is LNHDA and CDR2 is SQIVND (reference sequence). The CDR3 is CASSLPLVGFANEQFL. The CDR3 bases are TGTGCCAGTAGTCTCCCCCTCGTGGGGTTCGCCAATGAGCAGTTCCTC.

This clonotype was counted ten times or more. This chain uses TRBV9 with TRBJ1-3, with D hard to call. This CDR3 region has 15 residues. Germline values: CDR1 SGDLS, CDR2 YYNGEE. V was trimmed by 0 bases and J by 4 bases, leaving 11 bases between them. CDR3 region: CASSVGGGSGNTIYF. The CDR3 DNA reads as TGTGCCAGCAGCGTAGGAGGAGGCTCCGGAAACACCATATATTTT.

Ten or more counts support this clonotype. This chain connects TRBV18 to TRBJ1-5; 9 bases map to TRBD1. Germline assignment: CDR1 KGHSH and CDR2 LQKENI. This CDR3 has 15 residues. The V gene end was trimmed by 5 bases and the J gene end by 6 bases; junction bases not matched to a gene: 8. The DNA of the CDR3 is TGTGCCAGCTCAGTGACAGGGGGAAACAGTCAGCCCCAGCATTTT. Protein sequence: CASSVTGGNSQPQHF.

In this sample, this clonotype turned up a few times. In DNA, the CDR3 is TGTGCCACCAGCAGAGGAGGGGAGGGTACTAACTATGGCTACACCTTC. Its protein is CATSRGGEGTNYGYTF. The chain recombines TRBV15 with TRBJ1-2, with D maybe TRBD1 (5 bases). CDR3 length: 16 residues. Germline-derived CDR1 and CDR2 are LNHNV and YYDKDF (reference sequence). Trimming removed 1 base at V and 0 bases at J, with 12 bases between.

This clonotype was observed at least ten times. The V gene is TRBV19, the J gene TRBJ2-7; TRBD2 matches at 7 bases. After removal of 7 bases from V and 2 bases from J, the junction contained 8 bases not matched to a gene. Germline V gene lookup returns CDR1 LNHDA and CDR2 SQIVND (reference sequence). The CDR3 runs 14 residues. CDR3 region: CASTPGGGTYEQYF. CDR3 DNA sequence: TGTGCCAGTACCCCGGGAGGCGGCACCTACGAGCAGTACTTC.

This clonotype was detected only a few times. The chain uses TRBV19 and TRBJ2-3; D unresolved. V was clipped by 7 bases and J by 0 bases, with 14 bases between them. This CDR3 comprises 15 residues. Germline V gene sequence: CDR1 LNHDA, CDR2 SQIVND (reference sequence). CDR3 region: CASTPAGFSTDTQYF. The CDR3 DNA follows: TGTGCCAGTACCCCAGCCGGTTTTAGCACAGATACGCAGTATTTT.

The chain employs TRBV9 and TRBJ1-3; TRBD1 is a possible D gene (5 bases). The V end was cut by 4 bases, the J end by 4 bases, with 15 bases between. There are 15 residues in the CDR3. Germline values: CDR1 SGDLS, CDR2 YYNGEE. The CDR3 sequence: CASSPPGTGGNTIYF. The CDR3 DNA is TGTGCCAGCAGCCCTCCCGGGACCGGGGGAAACACCATATATTTT. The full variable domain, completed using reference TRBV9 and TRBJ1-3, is DSGVTQTPKHLITATGQRVTLRCSPRSGDLSVYWYQQSLDQGLQFLIQYYNGEERAKGNILERFSAQQFPDLHSELNLSSLELGDSALYFCASSPPGTGGNTIYFGEGSWLTVV.

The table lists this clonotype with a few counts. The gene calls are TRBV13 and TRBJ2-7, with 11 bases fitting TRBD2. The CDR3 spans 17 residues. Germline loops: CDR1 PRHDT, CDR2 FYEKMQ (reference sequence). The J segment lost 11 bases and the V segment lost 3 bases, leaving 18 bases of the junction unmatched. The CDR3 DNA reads TGTGCCAGCAGCTTTGCGGGCATGACTAGCGGGACTCACAGGGAGTACTTC. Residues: CASSFAGMTSGTHREYF.

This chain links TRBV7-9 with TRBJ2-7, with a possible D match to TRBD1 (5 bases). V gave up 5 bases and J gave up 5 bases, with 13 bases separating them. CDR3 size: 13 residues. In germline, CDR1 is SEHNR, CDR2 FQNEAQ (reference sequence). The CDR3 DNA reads TGTGCCAGCAGCCACCGACAGACGCACGAGCAGTACTTC. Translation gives CASSHRQTHEQYF.

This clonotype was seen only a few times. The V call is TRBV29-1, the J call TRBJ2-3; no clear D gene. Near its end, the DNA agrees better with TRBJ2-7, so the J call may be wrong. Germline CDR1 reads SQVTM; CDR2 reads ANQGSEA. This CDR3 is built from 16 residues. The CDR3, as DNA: TGCAGCGTTGTACCCCTATCCCCTAACCCGGTCTACGAGCAGTACTTC. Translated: CSVVPLSPNPVYEQYF.

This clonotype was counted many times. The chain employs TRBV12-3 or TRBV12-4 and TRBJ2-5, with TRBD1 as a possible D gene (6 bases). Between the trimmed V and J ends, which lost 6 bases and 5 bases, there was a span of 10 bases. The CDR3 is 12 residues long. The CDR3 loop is CASSWGRETQYF. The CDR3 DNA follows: TGTGCCAGCAGCTGGGGGCGGGAGACCCAGTACTTC.

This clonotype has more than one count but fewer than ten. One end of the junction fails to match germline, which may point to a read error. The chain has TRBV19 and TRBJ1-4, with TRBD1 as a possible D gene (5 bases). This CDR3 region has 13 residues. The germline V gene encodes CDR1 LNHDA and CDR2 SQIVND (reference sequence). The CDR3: CASSISGAEKPFF. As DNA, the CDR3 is TGTGCCAGTAGTATATCTGGGGCGGAAAAACCGTTTTTT.

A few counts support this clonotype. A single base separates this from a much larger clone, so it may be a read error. For the CDR3, the DNA is TGTGCCAGCAGTTCCGGACAGGGGTGGTCCCACGAGCAGTACTTC. Protein product: CASSSGQGWSHEQYF. V usage is TRBV12-3 or TRBV12-4 and J usage is TRBJ2-7; 9 bases match TRBD1. The V and J ends lost 4 bases and 5 bases, in that order; junction bases with no gene match: 9. The CDR3 consists of 15 residues.

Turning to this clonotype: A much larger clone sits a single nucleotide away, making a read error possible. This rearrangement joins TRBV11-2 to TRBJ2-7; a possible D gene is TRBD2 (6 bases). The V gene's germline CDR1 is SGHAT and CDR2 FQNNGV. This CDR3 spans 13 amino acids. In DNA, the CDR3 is TGTGCCAGTGCCGGAGGGGCAAGGAACGAGCGGTACTTC. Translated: CASAGGARNERYF.

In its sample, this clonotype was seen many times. This chain's CDR3 is CASSFEGPYGYTF. The CDR3 nucleotides read TGTGCCAGCAGTTTCGAGGGACCCTATGGCTACACCTTC. J is TRBJ1-2 and V is TRBV28; tentative D call: TRBD1 (5 bases). The CDR3 covers 13 residues. Trimming stripped 3 bases from V and 4 bases from J, with 9 bases between. Germline loops: CDR1 MDHEN, CDR2 SYDVKM.

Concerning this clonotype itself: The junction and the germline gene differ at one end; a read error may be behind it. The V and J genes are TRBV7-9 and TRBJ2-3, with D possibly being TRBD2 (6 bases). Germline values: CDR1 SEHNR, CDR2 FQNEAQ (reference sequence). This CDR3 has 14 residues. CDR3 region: CASSRDFSTDTQSF. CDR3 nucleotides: TGTGCCAGCAGCCGGGACTTTAGCACAGATACGCAGTCTTTT.

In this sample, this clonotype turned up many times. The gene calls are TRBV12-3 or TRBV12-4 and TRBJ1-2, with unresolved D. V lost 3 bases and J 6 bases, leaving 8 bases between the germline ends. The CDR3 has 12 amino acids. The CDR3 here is CASSFGSDGYTF. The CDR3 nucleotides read TGTGCCAGCAGTTTTGGGAGCGATGGCTACACCTTC.